The clone carrying this TCR beta chain was found many times. The antigen is unknown. These data are taken from a study of regulatory T cells in long-lasting Graves disease. Study as a whole: Graves' patients (newly diagnosed) had been on antithyroid drugs under 3 months. Study-wide results and caveats: A reduction in accuracy may have resulted from the small sample size.

This CDR3 contains 15 residues. The V end lost 1 base, the J end lost 1 base, and 10 bases lay between the germline ends. Germline V gives CDR1 SEHNR, CDR2 FQNEAQ (reference sequence). Sequencing libraries for TCR beta were prepared with iRepertoire HTBI primers and Arm-PCR of CDR3 regions. TCRdb used MiXCR to reprocess the multiplex PCR reads, holding one entry per CDR3 protein. The sample has almost 450,000 distinct CDR3 sequences; roughly 17% are singletons. Time point in this sample: newly diagnosed GD, antithyroid drugs for less than 3 months. PBMC-extracted RNA yielded the TCR library. These data were also reused for a study on T cells in Graves' hyperthyroidism and ophthalmopathy. That work contributes: The TCR CDR3 first-round RT-PCR relied on the HTBI primer set.

The TCR sequence derives from a woman in her twenties or thirties with Graves disease. The chain links TRBV7-9 to TRBJ2-5; D ambiguous. This material consisted of peripheral blood mononuclear cells (PBMCs), taken at new diagnosis, from a patient treated with antithyroid drugs. CDR3 protein: CASSLGVAFQETQYF. CDR3 in DNA: TGTGCCAGCAGCTTAGGAGTTGCGTTCCAAGAGACCCAGTACTTC.